This TCR beta chain was recorded in a study of T cells after yellow fever vaccination. Overall study results and limits: Re-detected after boosting: most primary clones, almost 98% of CD4 and roughly 88% of CD8.

The V end lost 5 bases, the J end lost 0 bases, and 11 bases lay between the germline ends. The CDR3 contains 14 residues. The V gene's germline CDR1 is SNHLY and CDR2 FYNNEI. MiXCR, applied by TCRdb to the 5' RACE reads, yields one record per CDR3 protein. This sample has about 510,000 distinct CDR3 sequences, with 21% found just once. This clonotype was recorded many times. No antigen is known for it. Sequenced here: PBMCs, sampled roughly 20 days after the first yellow fever vaccination. This clonotype was obtained from a man in his late teens or twenties who received the YFV17D yellow fever vaccine. The rearrangement links TRBV2 to TRBJ2-7; a weak D match, TRBD2 (7 bases). The CDR3 protein is CASSPRGASYEQYF. The CDR3 DNA reads TGTGCCAGCAGTCCCCGGGGGGCCTCCTACGAGCAGTACTTC. Combining the CDR3 with reference TRBV2 and TRBJ2-7 gives the whole variable domain EPEVTQTPSHQVTQMGQEVILRCVPISNHLYFYWYRQILGQKVEFLVSFYNNEISEKSEIFDDQFSVERPDGSNFTLKIRSTKLEDSAMYFCASSPRGASYEQYFGPGTRLTVT.